These 22 T cell receptor beta chains share one sample of origin, sequenced in a study of blood T cells in healthy people across ages. Primed by a sample-barcoded 5' primer and a J-beta primer mix, a second PCR proceeded for about 7 to 12 cycles. Each CDR3 protein gets one entry after TCRdb re-called the 5' RACE reads with MiXCR. Altogether around 800,000 distinct CDR3 sequences are present, under 45% being singletons, with the ten largest covering roughly 19%. The sample taken for sequencing was blood. The origin of the receptors is a man in his sixties in good health.

In the case of this clonotype: Because the CDR3's place on the DNA is in doubt, the DNA is left out and the CDR3 is given as listed by TCRdb. This chain connects TRBV2 to TRBJ1-2. The CDR3 numbers 15 amino acids, ends counted. Looked up from germline, CDR1 is SNHLY and CDR2 is FYNNEI. This chain's CDR3 is CANIPGLSYLYGCTF.

The genes are TRBV7-9 and TRBJ2-7, with a tentative D call TRBD1 (5 bases). In germline, CDR1 is SEHNR, CDR2 FQNEAQ (reference sequence). The V end was cut by 2 bases, the J end by 4 bases, with 15 bases between. The length of the CDR3 is 15 residues. This CDR3 reads CASSLYTGRKYEQYF. For the CDR3, the DNA is TGTGCCAGCAGCTTATACACAGGAAGAAAATACGAGCAGTACTTC.

The rearrangement uses TRBV12-3 or TRBV12-4 and TRBJ2-3; TRBD2 might be the D (6 bases). The CDR3 has 14 residues. Trimming removed 6 bases at V and 3 bases at J, with 13 bases between. In DNA, the CDR3 is TGTGCCAGCAGCGTCGGGGGAAAGACAGATACGCAGTATTTT. Translated, it gives CASSVGGKTDTQYF.

This clonotype showed up just a few times. The chain employs TRBV5-6 and TRBJ1-6, with D tentatively TRBD1 (6 bases). Germline values: CDR1 SGHDT, CDR2 YYEEEE. The CDR3 is 14 residues long. V was clipped by 5 bases and J by 6 bases, with 12 bases between them. CDR3 in amino acids: CASRRGQINSPLHF. In DNA, the CDR3 is TGTGCCAGCAGACGAGGACAGATTAATTCACCCCTCCACTTT.

The rearrangement joins TRBV20-1 to TRBJ1-6; TRBD1 is a possible D gene (5 bases). The CDR3 is 15 amino acids. Deletions cut 7 bases from V and 7 bases from J, with 20 bases between. Germline V lookup: CDR1 DFQATT, CDR2 SNEGSKA (reference sequence). CDR3 loop: CSVVSGGARNSPLHF. CDR3 sequence (DNA): TGCAGTGTTGTTTCGGGTGGGGCGAGGAATTCACCCCTCCACTTT.

This chain links TRBV11-2 with TRBJ2-5; weak D call: TRBD2 (5 bases). The J call may be in error: the DNA end matches TRBJ2-7 better. The germline V gene has CDR1 SGHAT and CDR2 FQNNGV. The CDR3 totals 12 residues. The CDR3 loop reads CARNGVCLEQYF. As DNA, the CDR3 is TGTGCCAGGAACGGGGTATGCCTCGAGCAGTACTTC.

This clonotype appeared once. The chain combines TRBV28 with TRBJ1-5; 7 bases align to TRBD1. This CDR3 comprises 13 residues. V trimming: 4 bases; J trimming: 6 bases; junction bases outside the gene matches: 3. Per the germline V gene, CDR1 is MDHEN and CDR2 is SYDVKM. The CDR3 sequence is CASSWRGLQPQHF. The CDR3 DNA reads TGTGCCAGCAGTTGGAGGGGGCTTCAGCCCCAGCATTTT.

This clonotype was counted between two and nine times. The genes are TRBV6-2 or TRBV6-3 and TRBJ2-7; TRBD1 might be the D (5 bases). V dropped 0 bases and J dropped 7 bases, with 16 bases sitting between them. The CDR3 covers 15 residues. Germline lookup yields CDR1 MNHEY and CDR2 SVGEGT. CDR3 loop: CASSYSLRTLSEQYF. For the CDR3, the DNA is TGTGCCAGCAGTTACTCCCTTAGGACATTATCAGAGCAGTACTTC.

The genes are TRBV27 and TRBJ2-2; D gene unclear. The ends were cut back, 2 bases at V and 0 bases at J, with 10 bases in the middle. CDR3 length: 16 amino acids. Germline CDR1 is MNHEY and CDR2 is SMNVEV (reference sequence). The CDR3 spells CASSLSSYANTGELFF. The DNA for the CDR3 is TGTGCCAGCAGTTTAAGTAGTTACGCGAACACCGGGGAGCTGTTTTTT.

CDR3 in DNA: TGTGCCAGCAGCCCATTCGGTGAAGGGGAGTATGGCTACACCTTC. This sequence encodes CASSPFGEGEYGYTF. This rearrangement joins TRBV11-2 to TRBJ1-2; D possibly corresponds to TRBD1 (5 bases). The V gene lost 5 bases and the J gene lost 5 bases, with 18 bases spanning the gap. CDR3 length: 15 residues. Germline V CDR1 and CDR2: SGHAT, FQNNGV.

This chain links TRBV2 with TRBJ1-6; D gene unclear. CDR3 length: 13 amino acids. With 4 bases removed from V and 13 bases from J, the gap between germline ends came to 14 bases. Germline V gene data show CDR1 as SNHLY and CDR2 as FYNNEI. CDR3 in DNA: TGTGCCAGCAGTGCGGAAGTACAGTCGCCCCTCCACTTT. Amino acids: CASSAEVQSPLHF.

This clonotype showed up just a few times. This rearrangement joins TRBV5-1 to TRBJ1-2; the D gene is possibly TRBD1 (5 bases). Germline V lookup: CDR1 SGHRS, CDR2 YFSETQ. The CDR3 extends over 16 amino acids. Trimming removed 4 bases at V and 5 bases at J, with 21 bases between. CDR3 sequence: CASSRGGSPDQYGYTF. The CDR3 DNA sequence: TGCGCCAGCAGCCGGGGGGGATCACCCGACCAATATGGCTACACCTTC.

This clonotype was counted a few times. This chain uses TRBV20-1 with TRBJ2-5; unclear D gene. V was cut by 2 bases and J by 5 bases, with 6 bases left in between. Per the germline V gene, CDR1 is DFQATT and CDR2 is SNEGSKA (reference sequence). This CDR3 spans 11 amino acids. As DNA, the CDR3 is TGCAGTGCTAGACCAAAGGAGACCCAGTACTTC. Protein product: CSARPKETQYF.

Only a few counts were recorded for this clonotype. The V call is TRBV5-1, the J call TRBJ2-1, with D perhaps given as TRBD1 or TRBD2 (7 bases each). V lost 4 bases, J lost 0 bases, and 17 bases lay in between. Germline V gives CDR1 SGHRS, CDR2 YFSETQ. This CDR3 is built from 17 residues. The CDR3 coding sequence is TGCGCCAGCAGCACACCCTCAGGGGGGGGCTCCTACAATGAGCAGTTCTTC. Protein: CASSTPSGGGSYNEQFF.

V is TRBV27 and J is TRBJ2-1; perhaps TRBD2 as D (5 bases). This CDR3 has 15 amino acids. CDR1 MNHEY and CDR2 SMNVEV come from the germline V gene (reference sequence). Between the trimmed V and J ends, which lost 1 base and 1 base, there was a span of 8 bases. The CDR3 nucleotides read TGTGCCAGCAGTTTATTCGGGATATCCTACAATGAGCAGTTCTTC. Translation: CASSLFGISYNEQFF.

The chain is built from TRBV20-1 and TRBJ1-2, with D possibly being TRBD1 (6 bases). V gave up 5 bases and J gave up 5 bases, with 15 bases separating them. The CDR3 runs to 13 residues. CDR1 is DFQATT, CDR2 SNEGSKA, per germline (reference sequence). The CDR3 spells CSALRVQGYGYTF. In DNA form, the CDR3 reads TGCAGTGCTCTCAGGGTCCAGGGGTATGGCTACACCTTC.

This clonotype was seen a handful of times. The chain is built from TRBV6-2 or TRBV6-3 and TRBJ2-5, with TRBD1 as a possible D gene (6 bases). Germline assignment: CDR1 MNHEY and CDR2 SVGEGT. Trimming pared 6 bases from V and 5 bases from J, leaving 10 bases between. The CDR3 contains 12 residues. CDR3: CASSGDTETQYF. In DNA, the CDR3 is TGTGCCAGCAGCGGGGACACGGAGACCCAGTACTTC.

This clonotype has just a few counts. The chain links TRBV4-3 to TRBJ2-1, with 7 bases matching TRBD2. The V and J ends lost 2 bases and 0 bases, in that order; junction bases with no gene match: 1. Germline V gene data show CDR1 as LGHNA and CDR2 as YSLEER. The CDR3 length is 15 residues. CDR3 nucleotides: TGCGCCAGCAGCCAATGGGGGGGCTCCTACAATGAGCAGTTCTTC. Its translation is CASSQWGGSYNEQFF.

In DNA form, the CDR3 reads TGTGCCAGTAGTAACAGGGGGGAAGAACAGCCCCAGCATTTT. This translates into CASSNRGEEQPQHF. V is TRBV19 and J is TRBJ1-5, with 8 nucleotides matching TRBD1. Looked up from germline, CDR1 is LNHDA and CDR2 is SQIVND (reference sequence). The trim removed 4 bases at V and 7 bases at J, leaving 6 bases unmatched. The CDR3 covers 14 residues.

This clonotype was seen more than once but under ten times. This sequence joins TRBV7-9 and TRBJ2-3; D unclear. V was cut by 9 bases and J by 6 bases, with 7 bases left in between. The germline gives CDR1 SEHNR, CDR2 FQNEAQ (reference sequence). The CDR3 extends over 10 amino acids. The CDR3 DNA is TGTGCCAGTGGACCGGATACGCAGTATTTT. As protein: CASGPDTQYF.

The rearrangement links TRBV7-6 to TRBJ1-1; TRBD1 might be the D (6 bases). The CDR3 is 14 amino acids. V lost 6 bases, J lost 4 bases, and 15 bases lay in between. Germline values: CDR1 SGHVS, CDR2 FNYEAQ. CDR3 loop: CASSRTGLGTEAFF. In DNA form, the CDR3 reads TGTGCCAGCAGTCGAACAGGGTTGGGCACTGAAGCTTTCTTT.

This rearrangement joins TRBV20-1 to TRBJ2-7, with a tentative D call TRBD1 (5 bases). V was shortened by 4 bases and J by 3 bases, with 16 bases between the two germline ends. The CDR3 contains 14 residues. Germline assignment: CDR1 DFQATT and CDR2 SNEGSKA (reference sequence). CDR3 DNA: TGCAGTGCTAATCAGGGATACAGCAGCTACGAGCAGTACTTC. This translates into CSANQGYSSYEQYF.